What follows describes a single T cell receptor (beta chain). The data belong to a study of Graves' ophthalmopathy and Graves' hyperthyroidism. Under 3 months in duration, the ophthalmopathy in affected donors had moderate-to-severe activity, CAS ≥3 and NOSPECS ≥4. Investigators amplified TCR beta CDR3 regions from RNA transcripts. HTBI-primed first-round RT-PCR preceded second-round multiplex PCR. Each CDR3 protein is one row after TCRdb ran MiXCR on the multiplex PCR reads. The profile covers about 740,000 distinct CDR3 sequences, with approximately 40% appearing a single time and about 40% taken by the ten largest. V shed 5 bases and J 3 bases; nucleotides not matched to a gene: 8. This CDR3 region has 15 residues. From germline, CDR1 is MGHDK and CDR2 SYGVNS.

The rearrangement uses TRBV25-1 and TRBJ2-7, with 9 bases matching TRBD1. The sample was peripheral blood. This TCR came from an adult man with Graves' ophthalmopathy. CDR3 region: CASSPGGQGRYEQYF. The CDR3 coding sequence is TGTGCCAGCAGTCCCGGGGGACAGGGACGCTACGAGCAGTACTTC.